This TCR beta chain emerged from a study of beta chain features in type 1 diabetes. General observations from the study: TCRB CDR3s were moderately but significantly shorter in Type 1 diabetes patients in all four CD4+ subsets. A closer apparent resemblance between naive, central memory and Treg TCRB repertoires was seen in patients than in healthy donors.

This clone was seen only a few times. The antigen remains undetermined. As every portion of the isolated RNA was reverse transcribed, the sequencing read expressed TCRB transcripts. Libraries were prepared by immunoSEQ multiplex PCR; TCRdb keeps only in-frame clonotypes and omits some of them. The table records under 350,000 clones, roughly an eighth of them present only once. CDR1 and CDR2 from the germline V gene are SQVTM and ANQGSEA. The CDR3 runs to 14 residues. The sequenced material came from naive CD4+ T cells from blood. The rearrangement uses TRBV29-1 and TRBJ2-5; TRBD2 agrees at 9 bases. The J call may be faulty, since TRBJ2-7 better matches the DNA end. The sequence was obtained from a man under 40 with type 1 diabetes. The CDR3, as DNA: TGCAGCGTAAGTTGGCTAGCGGGAAACTACGAGCAGTACTTC. It encodes CSVSWLAGNYEQYF.